Listed here are 6 T cell receptor beta chains from one sample, sequenced in a study of OX40 agonist ivuxolimab in advanced cancers. Profiled with immunoSEQ multiplex PCR; TCRdb holds only in-frame clones, not every one. The table shows about 69,000 clones, with more than 80% occurring only once. This specimen was CD4+ or CD8+ T cells sorted from blood, taken in a trial of the OX40 agonist ivuxolimab. The origin of the receptors is an adult with an advanced solid tumor such as melanoma, head and neck, liver or kidney cancer.

DNA of the CDR3: TGTGCCAGCAGCTTTCTAGGACGTGGTGGGAACACTGAAGCTTTCTTT. This encodes CASSFLGRGGNTEAFF. This chain uses TRBV7-9 with TRBJ1-1, with D unclear. This CDR3 contains 16 residues. Germline loops: CDR1 SEHNR, CDR2 FQNEAQ (reference sequence). V lost 3 bases and J 1 base, leaving 15 bases between the germline ends.

This chain uses TRBV9 with TRBJ2-5, with 9 nucleotides matching TRBD2. Germline V gene data show CDR1 as SGDLS and CDR2 as YYNGEE. The trim removed 0 bases at V and 0 bases at J, leaving 3 bases unmatched. The CDR3 length is 16 residues. The CDR3 DNA is TGTGCCAGCAGCGTAGACCTAGCGGGGAACCAAGAGACCCAGTACTTC. It specifies CASSVDLAGNQETQYF. The variable domain in full, completed from reference TRBV9 and TRBJ2-5, reads DSGVTQTPKHLITATGQRVTLRCSPRSGDLSVYWYQQSLDQGLQFLIQYYNGEERAKGNILERFSAQQFPDLHSELNLSSLELGDSALYFCASSVDLAGNQETQYFGPGTRLLVL.

V and J are TRBV7-6 and TRBJ2-1, with D unresolved. CDR1 is SGHVS, CDR2 FNYEAQ, per germline. CDR3 length: 13 amino acids. V lost 3 bases and J lost 6, with 9 bases in between. The CDR3 spells CASSLDPFNEQFF. The CDR3 region has the DNA TGTGCCAGCAGCTTGGACCCTTTCAATGAGCAGTTCTTC.

The chain couples TRBV15 to TRBJ2-3; no clear D gene. Germline-derived CDR1 and CDR2 are LNHNV and YYDKDF (reference sequence). V dropped 0 bases and J dropped 5 bases, with 3 bases sitting between them. The CDR3 is 12 amino acids. The CDR3 nucleotides read TGTGCCACCAGCAGAGATGTAGATACGCAGTATTTT. Translated: CATSRDVDTQYF.

The V call is TRBV15, the J call TRBJ2-7; 10 bases are a match to TRBD1. CDR1 and CDR2 from the germline V gene are LNHNV and YYDKDF (reference sequence). With V trimmed by 5 bases and J by 2 bases, 3 bases remained unmatched. The CDR3 contains 14 residues. The CDR3 spells CATSRDRGAYEQYF. The CDR3 DNA reads as TGTGCCACCAGCCGGGACAGGGGCGCCTACGAGCAGTACTTC.

This chain joins TRBV7-9 and TRBJ2-2; D remains unclear. The CDR3 runs to 13 residues. The germline V and J ends were trimmed by 3 bases and 8 bases, with 10 bases remaining between them. From germline, CDR1 is SEHNR and CDR2 FQNEAQ (reference sequence). The CDR3 sequence is CASSFVLPGELFF. The DNA for the CDR3 is TGTGCCAGCAGCTTCGTTCTACCAGGGGAGCTGTTTTTT.